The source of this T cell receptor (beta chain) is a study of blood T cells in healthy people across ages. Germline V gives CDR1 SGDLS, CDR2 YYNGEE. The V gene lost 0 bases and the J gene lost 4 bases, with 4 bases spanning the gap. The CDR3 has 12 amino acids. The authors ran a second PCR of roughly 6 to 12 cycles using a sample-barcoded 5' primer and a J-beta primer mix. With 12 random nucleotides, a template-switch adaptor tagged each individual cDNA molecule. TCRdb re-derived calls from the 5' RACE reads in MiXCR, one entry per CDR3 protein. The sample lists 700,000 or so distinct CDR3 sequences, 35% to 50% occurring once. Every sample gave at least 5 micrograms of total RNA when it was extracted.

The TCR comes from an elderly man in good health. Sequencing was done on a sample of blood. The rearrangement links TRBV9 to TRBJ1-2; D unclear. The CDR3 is CASSVVGYGYTF. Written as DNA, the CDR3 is TGTGCCAGCAGCGTAGTCGGCTATGGCTACACCTTC. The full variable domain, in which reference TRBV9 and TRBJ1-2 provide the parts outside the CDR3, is DSGVTQTPKHLITATGQRVTLRCSPRSGDLSVYWYQQSLDQGLQFLIQYYNGEERAKGNILERFSAQQFPDLHSELNLSSLELGDSALYFCASSVVGYGYTFGSGTRLTVV.